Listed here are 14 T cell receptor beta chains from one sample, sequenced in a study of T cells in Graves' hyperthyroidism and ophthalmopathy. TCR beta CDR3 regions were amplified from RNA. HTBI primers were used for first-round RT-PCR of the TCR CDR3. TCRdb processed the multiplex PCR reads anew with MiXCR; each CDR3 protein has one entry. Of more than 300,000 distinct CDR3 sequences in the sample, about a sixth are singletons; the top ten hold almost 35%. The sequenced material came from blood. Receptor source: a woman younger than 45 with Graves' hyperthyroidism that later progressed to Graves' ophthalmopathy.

CDR3 residues: CASSLGPSQETQYF. The CDR3, as DNA: TGTGCCAGCAGCTTAGGGCCGAGTCAAGAGACCCAGTACTTC. This chain links TRBV7-9 with TRBJ2-5; D remains ambiguous. V gave up 1 base and J gave up 2 bases, with 8 bases separating them. Germline CDR1 and CDR2: SEHNR and FQNEAQ (reference sequence). The CDR3 consists of 14 residues.

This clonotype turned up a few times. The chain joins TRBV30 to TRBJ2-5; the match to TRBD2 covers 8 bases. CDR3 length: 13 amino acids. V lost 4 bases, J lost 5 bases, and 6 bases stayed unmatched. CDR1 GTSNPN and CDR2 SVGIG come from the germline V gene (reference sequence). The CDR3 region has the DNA TGTGCCTGGACCGGGGGGGCCGGGGAGACCCAGTACTTC. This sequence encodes CAWTGGAGETQYF.

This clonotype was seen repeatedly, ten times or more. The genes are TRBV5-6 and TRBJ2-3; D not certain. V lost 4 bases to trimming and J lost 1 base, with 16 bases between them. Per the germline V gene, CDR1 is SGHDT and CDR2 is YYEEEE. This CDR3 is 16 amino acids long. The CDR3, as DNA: TGTGCCAGCAGCCCCATGAGTGTAGTTGGCACAGATACGCAGTATTTT. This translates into CASSPMSVVGTDTQYF.

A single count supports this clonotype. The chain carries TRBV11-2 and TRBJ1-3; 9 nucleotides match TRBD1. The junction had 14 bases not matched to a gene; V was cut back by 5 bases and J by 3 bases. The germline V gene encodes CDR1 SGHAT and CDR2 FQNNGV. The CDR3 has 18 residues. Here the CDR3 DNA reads TGTGCCAGCAGCGTAAAAGGCGGGACAGGGTCGTTTGGAAACACCATATATTTT. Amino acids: CASSVKGGTGSFGNTIYF.

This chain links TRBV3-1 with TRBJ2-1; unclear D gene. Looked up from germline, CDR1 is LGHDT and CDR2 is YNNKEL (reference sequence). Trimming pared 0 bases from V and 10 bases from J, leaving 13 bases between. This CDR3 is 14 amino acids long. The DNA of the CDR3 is TGTGCCAGCAGCCAAGAGAACGGGTTACTGGAGCAGTTCTTC. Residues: CASSQENGLLEQFF.

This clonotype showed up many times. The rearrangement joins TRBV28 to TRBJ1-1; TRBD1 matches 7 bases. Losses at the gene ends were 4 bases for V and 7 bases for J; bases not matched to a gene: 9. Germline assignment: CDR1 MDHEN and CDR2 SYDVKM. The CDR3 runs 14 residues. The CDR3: CASSSGTVSNEAFF. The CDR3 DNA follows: TGTGCCAGCAGTTCGGGGACAGTATCTAATGAAGCTTTCTTT.

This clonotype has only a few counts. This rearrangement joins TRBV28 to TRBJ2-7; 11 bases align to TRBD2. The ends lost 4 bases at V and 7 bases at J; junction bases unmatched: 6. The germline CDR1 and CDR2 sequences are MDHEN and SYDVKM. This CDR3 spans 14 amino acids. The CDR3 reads CASSSTSGTREQYF. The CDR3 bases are TGTGCCAGCAGTTCGACTAGCGGGACACGTGAGCAGTACTTC.

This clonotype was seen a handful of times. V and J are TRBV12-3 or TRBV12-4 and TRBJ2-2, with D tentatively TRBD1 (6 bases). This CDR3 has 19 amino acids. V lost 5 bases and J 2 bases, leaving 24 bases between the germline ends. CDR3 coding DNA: TGTGCCAGCAGTCTGACTCAGGGGCGCATAGCAACAAACACCGGGGAGCTGTTTTTT. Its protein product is CASSLTQGRIATNTGELFF.

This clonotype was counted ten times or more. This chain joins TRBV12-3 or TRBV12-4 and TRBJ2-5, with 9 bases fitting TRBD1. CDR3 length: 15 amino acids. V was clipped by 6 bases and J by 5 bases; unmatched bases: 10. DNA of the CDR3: TGTGCCAGCAGCGCGCGAACAGGGGGCACGGAGACCCAGTACTTC. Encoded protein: CASSARTGGTETQYF.

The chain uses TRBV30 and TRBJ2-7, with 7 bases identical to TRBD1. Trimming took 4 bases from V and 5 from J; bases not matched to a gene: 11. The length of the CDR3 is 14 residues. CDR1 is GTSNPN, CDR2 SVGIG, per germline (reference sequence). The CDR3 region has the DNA TGTGCCTGGAACAGAAGGACAGGTTGGCACGAGCAGTACTTC. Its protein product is CAWNRRTGWHEQYF. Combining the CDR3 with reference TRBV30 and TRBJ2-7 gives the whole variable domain SQTIHQWPATLVQPVGSPLSLECTVEGTSNPNLYWYRQAAGRGLQLLFYSVGIGQISSEVPQNLSASRPQDRQFILSSKKLLLSDSGFYLCAWNRRTGWHEQYFGPGTRLTVT.

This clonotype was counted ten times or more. The CDR3, as DNA: TGTGCCACCAGTGATTCTACTAGCGGAGCCCTCCGGGAGACCCAGTACTTC. As protein: CATSDSTSGALRETQYF. This chain links TRBV24-1 with TRBJ2-5; 8 bases align to TRBD2. V shed 2 bases, J shed 5 bases, and the junction held 12 bases outside the gene matches. The CDR3 covers 17 residues. Germline V gives CDR1 KGHDR, CDR2 SFDVKD.

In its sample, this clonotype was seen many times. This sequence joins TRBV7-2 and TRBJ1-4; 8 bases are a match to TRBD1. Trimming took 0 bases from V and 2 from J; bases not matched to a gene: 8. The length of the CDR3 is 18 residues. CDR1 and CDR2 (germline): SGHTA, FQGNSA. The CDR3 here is CASSLAGTGGGTNEKLFF. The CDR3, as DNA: TGTGCCAGCAGCTTAGCGGGGACAGGCGGAGGCACTAATGAAAAACTGTTTTTT.

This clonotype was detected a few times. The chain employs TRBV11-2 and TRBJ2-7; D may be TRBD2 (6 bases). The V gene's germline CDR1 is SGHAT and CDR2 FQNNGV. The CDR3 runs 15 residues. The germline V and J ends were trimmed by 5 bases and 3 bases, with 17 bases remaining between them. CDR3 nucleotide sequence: TGTGCCAGCAGCCCCCGGGGGACTGGCTTCTACGAGCAGTACTTC. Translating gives CASSPRGTGFYEQYF.

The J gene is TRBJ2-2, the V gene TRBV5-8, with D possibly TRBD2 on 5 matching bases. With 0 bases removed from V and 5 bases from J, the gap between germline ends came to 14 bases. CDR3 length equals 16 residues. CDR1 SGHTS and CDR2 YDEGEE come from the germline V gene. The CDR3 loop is CASSLGDYLPTGELFF. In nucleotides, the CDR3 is TGTGCCAGCAGCTTGGGTGACTACCTACCTACCGGGGAGCTGTTTTTT.